This record looks at one T cell receptor beta chain sequence and its context. V shed 4 bases and J 4 bases; nucleotides not matched to a gene: 7. Looked up from germline, CDR1 is SGDLS and CDR2 is YYNGEE. The CDR3 length is 15 residues. TCRdb's copy holds only in-frame clones and misses some; the assay was immunoSEQ multiplex PCR. Here the sample spans about 56,000 clones, 90% to 95% being singletons. This sample is part of a study of technical replicates of blood from a few donors. What was sequenced was PBMCs. The sequence was obtained from a human donor in good health. Some clones in this sample may be carry-over from other donors' samples. J is TRBJ2-2 and V is TRBV9; 7 bases line up with TRBD2. The CDR3 nucleotides are TGTGCCAGCAGCACTGAAGCGGGACCCACCGGGGAGCTGTTTTTT. This encodes CASSTEAGPTGELFF.